One and the same sample provided the 20 T cell receptor beta chains below, sequenced in a study of long-term antiretroviral therapy in people with HIV (dated by TCRdb to between 2020 and 2023). Sequencing of the TRB variable region was done with the immunoSEQ hsTCRB v3.0 assay at survey level resolution. TCRdb re-hosts the immuneACCESS table, in-frame sequences only. Its copies lack some clones; in the studies checked, an unresolved V gene accounts for under half of them, and the cause for the rest is not known. Recorded for this sample are about 25,000 clones; around 79% of them occurred a single time. The biggest ten clones account for around 10% of the sample. Here the sequenced sample was unsorted PBMCs, taken 2.1 years after starting antiretroviral therapy. Every receptor here comes from a man aged 25-45 years with HIV.

The chain joins TRBV14 to TRBJ1-1, with D unclear. The length of the CDR3 is 16 residues. V lost 0 bases to trimming and J lost 3 bases, with 14 bases between them. Germline V gene data show CDR1 as SGHDN and CDR2 as FVKESK. CDR3 DNA sequence: TGTGCCAGCAGCCAAGATCCCTCGGACGGGTACACTGAAGCTTTCTTT. Translated, it gives CASSQDPSDGYTEAFF.

The genes are TRBV5-1 and TRBJ2-3, with 8 positions matching TRBD1. CDR3 length: 14 residues. The J segment lost 10 bases and the V segment lost 5 bases, leaving 12 bases of the junction unmatched. From germline, CDR1 is SGHRS and CDR2 YFSETQ. The CDR3 nucleotides are TGCGCCAGCAGTCGGGAGCTGACAGGGGAAGCGCAGTATTTT. It encodes CASSRELTGEAQYF. The whole variable domain, filled in from reference TRBV5-1 and TRBJ2-3, reads KAGVTQTPRYLIKTRGQQVTLSCSPISGHRSVSWYQQTPGQGLQFLFEYFSETQRNKGNFPGRFSGRQFSNSRSEMNVSTLELGDSALYLCASSRELTGEAQYFGPGTRLTVL.

The rearrangement uses TRBV5-1 and TRBJ2-1, with 8 nucleotides matching TRBD1. Germline lookup yields CDR1 SGHRS and CDR2 YFSETQ. The CDR3 extends over 17 amino acids. The ends lost 0 bases at V and 8 bases at J; junction bases unmatched: 13. The CDR3 nucleotides read TGCGCCAGCAGCTTGGACGGGCGGGACAGGAGGGTTTATGAGCAGTTCTTC. It encodes CASSLDGRDRRVYEQFF.

The V and J genes are TRBV30 and TRBJ2-2; D remains ambiguous. This CDR3 spans 15 amino acids. Deletions cut 0 bases from V and 0 bases from J, with 8 bases between. Germline V lookup: CDR1 GTSNPN, CDR2 SVGIG (reference sequence). CDR3 sequence reads: CAWSVKRSNTGELFF. CDR3 nucleotides: TGTGCCTGGAGTGTTAAGAGGTCGAACACCGGGGAGCTGTTTTTT. Full variable domain (remainder filled in from reference TRBV30 and TRBJ2-2): SQTIHQWPATLVQPVGSPLSLECTVEGTSNPNLYWYRQAAGRGLQLLFYSVGIGQISSEVPQNLSASRPQDRQFILSSKKLLLSDSGFYLCAWSVKRSNTGELFFGEGSRLTVL.

This chain links TRBV4-2 with TRBJ1-1, with 9 nucleotides matching TRBD1. In germline, CDR1 is LGHNA, CDR2 YNFKEQ. J gave up 10 bases and V 4 bases, and 19 bases lay outside the gene matches. The CDR3 runs 17 residues. CDR3 protein: CASSPSQSGTGRLGAFF. Here the CDR3 DNA reads TGTGCCAGCAGCCCCTCCCAATCCGGGACAGGGAGACTGGGAGCTTTCTTT.

This clone was detected only a few times. The rearrangement links TRBV10-1 to TRBJ1-3; possible D gene TRBD1, 5 bases. The CDR3 extends over 14 amino acids. The V end lost 11 bases, the J end lost 0 bases, and 14 bases lay between the germline ends. The germline V gene has CDR1 WNHNN and CDR2 SYGVQD (reference sequence). This chain's CDR3 is CAGDGASSGNTIYF. CDR3 sequence (DNA): TGCGCCGGCGACGGGGCCAGCTCTGGAAACACCATATATTTT.

This chain uses TRBV7-8 with TRBJ2-1, with 8 bases fitting TRBD1. The CDR3 has 15 residues. Trimming cost V 6 bases and J 0 bases; bases outside gene matches: 4. Germline lookup yields CDR1 SGHVS and CDR2 FQNEAQ. Written as DNA, the CDR3 is TGTGCCAGCAGTCAAACAGGGGGCTCCTACAATGAGCAGTTCTTC. Translating it yields CASSQTGGSYNEQFF.

The chain recombines TRBV27 with TRBJ2-3; perhaps TRBD2 as D (6 bases). This CDR3 spans 15 amino acids. The V gene lost 3 bases and the J gene lost 5 bases, with 15 bases spanning the gap. Germline V gene data show CDR1 as MNHEY and CDR2 as SMNVEV (reference sequence). This CDR3 reads CASSFLGGSGDTQYF. Written as DNA, the CDR3 is TGTGCCAGCAGTTTTTTGGGGGGAAGTGGAGATACGCAGTATTTT.

The gene calls are TRBV5-5 and TRBJ2-7; D is unclear. Germline V gene data show CDR1 as SGHKS and CDR2 as YYEKEE (reference sequence). V was cut by 0 bases and J by 1 base, with 5 bases left in between. This CDR3 has 13 residues. CDR3 protein: CASSLASSYEQYF. DNA for the CDR3: TGTGCCAGCAGCTTGGCATCTTCCTACGAGCAGTACTTC. The variable domain in full, with the rest retrieved from reference TRBV5-5 and TRBJ2-7, is DAGVTQSPTHLIKTRGQQVTLRCSPISGHKSVSWYQQVLGQGPQFIFQYYEKEERGRGNFPDRFSARQFPNYSSELNVNALLLGDSALYLCASSLASSYEQYFGPGTRLTVT.

This chain uses TRBV27 with TRBJ1-4; TRBD1 might be the D (5 bases). Germline-derived CDR1 and CDR2 are MNHEY and SMNVEV (reference sequence). This CDR3 is 15 amino acids long. Trimming pared 4 bases from V and 0 bases from J, leaving 9 bases between. The CDR3 DNA reads TGTGCCAGCAGTTCAAGACAGACAACTAATGAAAAACTGTTTTTT. Translation: CASSSRQTTNEKLFF.

The chain carries TRBV7-2 and TRBJ2-1; D possibly corresponds to TRBD2 (5 bases). Per the germline V gene, CDR1 is SGHTA and CDR2 is FQGNSA. This CDR3 contains 14 residues. Trimming left V 4 bases short and J 4 bases short, with 11 bases between. CDR3 nucleotides: TGTGCCAGCAGCTCCAGCGGAGGATACAATGAGCAGTTCTTC. Amino acid sequence: CASSSSGGYNEQFF.

This clone was recorded once. V usage is TRBV19 and J usage is TRBJ2-1, with D perhaps assigned TRBD1 or TRBD2 (5 bases each). Trimming removed 4 bases from V and 5 bases from J, with 18 bases in between. The CDR3 extends over 16 amino acids. The germline CDR1 and CDR2 sequences are LNHDA and SQIVND (reference sequence). CDR3 sequence reads: CASSKQEPGTHNEQFF. Here the CDR3 DNA reads TGTGCCAGTAGTAAACAAGAACCCGGGACCCACAATGAGCAGTTCTTC.

CDR3 residues: CASSNDGNQPQHF. Written as DNA, the CDR3 is TGTGCCAGCAGTAACGATGGCAATCAGCCCCAGCATTTT. The chain is built from TRBV2 and TRBJ1-5, with D hard to call. The germline gives CDR1 SNHLY, CDR2 FYNNEI. This CDR3 has 13 residues. Trimming shortened V by 5 bases and J by 2 bases, and 7 bases separated the two germline ends.

The chain joins TRBV10-3 to TRBJ2-1; D not resolved. The V gene's germline CDR1 is ENHRY and CDR2 SYGVKD. The CDR3 is 12 residues long. Trimming left V 7 bases short and J 4 bases short, with 8 bases between. The CDR3 protein is CAIKGTYNEQFF. CDR3 bases: TGTGCCATCAAGGGAACTTACAATGAGCAGTTCTTC.

The chain links TRBV21-1 to TRBJ2-5. TRBV21-1 is assigned pseudogene status. The CDR3 consists of 9 residues. For the CDR3, the DNA is TGTGCCAGCAGGGGGACCCAGTACTTC. Residues: CASRGTQYF.

The chain is built from TRBV6-6 and TRBJ2-7, with 7 bases that match TRBD1. The V gene end was trimmed by 0 bases and the J gene end by 3 bases; junction bases not matched to a gene: 8. CDR1 and CDR2 from the germline V gene are MNHNY and SVGAGI (reference sequence). The CDR3 contains 16 residues. In nucleotides, the CDR3 is TGTGCCAGCAGTTACTCAGAGGGGGCTTTAAGCTACGAGCAGTACTTC. The encoded protein is CASSYSEGALSYEQYF.

V gene TRBV6-1 combines with J gene TRBJ1-5, with 8 bases identical to TRBD1. Germline V gene lookup returns CDR1 MNHNS and CDR2 SASEGT. The CDR3 contains 18 residues. The ends lost 2 bases at V and 1 base at J; junction bases unmatched: 10. The CDR3 loop reads CASSEPDRGRLSNQPQHF. The DNA for the CDR3 is TGTGCCAGCAGTGAACCCGACAGGGGACGGTTGAGCAATCAGCCCCAGCATTTT.

The chain links TRBV9 to TRBJ1-2; a weak D match, TRBD1 (6 bases). Trimming left V 4 bases short and J 3 bases short, with 13 bases between. The CDR3 extends over 14 amino acids. CDR1 SGDLS and CDR2 YYNGEE come from the germline V gene. In DNA, the CDR3 is TGTGCCAGCAGCCCTTCGGACAGAGACTATGGCTACACCTTC. Protein sequence: CASSPSDRDYGYTF.

V gene TRBV11-3 combines with J gene TRBJ2-1, with D perhaps matching TRBD2 (6 bases). Germline CDR1 SGHNT, CDR2 YENEEA. The CDR3 has 16 amino acids. The V and J ends lost 1 base and 4 bases respectively, with 14 bases between them. DNA of the CDR3: TGTGCCAGCAGCTTAGGTCCGCTAGCGTCGTACAATGAGCAGTTCTTC. This gives the protein CASSLGPLASYNEQFF.

V usage is TRBV9 and J usage is TRBJ2-4; no clear D. Germline values: CDR1 SGDLS, CDR2 YYNGEE. Between the trimmed V and J ends, which lost 0 bases and 5 bases, there was a span of 15 bases. CDR3 size: 16 residues. The CDR3 is CASSVGAALNQNIQYF. CDR3 sequence (DNA): TGTGCCAGCAGCGTAGGCGCAGCACTAAACCAAAACATTCAGTACTTC.